This entry lists 5 T cell receptor beta chains sequenced from one sample in a study of blood T cell repertoires in COVID-19. Sequenced by immunoSEQ multiplex PCR; TCRdb stores in-frame clones only, minus some. The sample consists of 70,000 to 75,000 clones, about nine tenths of them appearing once. Sequencing used peripheral blood. The origin of the receptors is a woman in her late teens or twenties with acute or convalescent COVID-19.

The chain carries TRBV5-6 and TRBJ2-3; tentative D call: TRBD2 (6 bases). Per germline, CDR1 SGHDT and CDR2 YYEEEE. V was pared by 5 bases and J by 4 bases, with 17 bases between. The CDR3 runs to 15 residues. The DNA of the CDR3 is TGTGCCAGCAGTGATTTTGGCGGGACCGCAGATACGCAGTATTTT. It specifies CASSDFGGTADTQYF.

This clone was recorded only once. The chain couples TRBV7-2 to TRBJ1-2; the match to TRBD1 covers 7 bases. V was clipped by 5 bases and J by 4 bases; unmatched bases: 4. CDR3 length equals 13 residues. Germline V gives CDR1 SGHTA, CDR2 FQGNSA. The CDR3: CASSAGGFYGYTF. In nucleotides, the CDR3 is TGTGCCAGCAGCGCAGGGGGGTTCTATGGCTACACCTTC. Full variable domain (missing parts from reference TRBV7-2 and TRBJ1-2): GAGVSQSPSNKVTEKGKDVELRCDPISGHTALYWYRQSLGQGLEFLIYFQGNSAPDKSGLPSDRFSAERTGGSVSTLTIQRTQQEDSAVYLCASSAGGFYGYTFGSGTRLTVV.

This rearrangement joins TRBV30 to TRBJ2-1, with 11 bases fitting TRBD2. With 1 base clipped from V and 12 bases from J, the junction kept 2 bases outside the gene matches. CDR3 length: 12 amino acids. CDR1 and CDR2 from the germline V gene are GTSNPN and SVGIG (reference sequence). The CDR3 DNA reads TGTGCCTGGAGTGGTCTAGCGGGGGGGCAGTTCTTC. Amino acids: CAWSGLAGGQFF.

This clone was picked up a small number of times. The rearrangement joins TRBV7-2 to TRBJ2-1; 11 nucleotides line up with TRBD2. Germline loops: CDR1 SGHTA, CDR2 FQGNSA. This CDR3 region has 16 residues. The junction had 2 bases not matched to a gene; V was cut back by 2 bases and J by 2 bases. This CDR3 is CASSLTSGSPYNEQFF. CDR3 in DNA: TGTGCCAGCAGCTTAACTAGCGGGAGCCCCTACAATGAGCAGTTCTTC.

The chain is built from TRBV19 and TRBJ2-5; a possible D gene is TRBD1 (6 bases). The CDR3 runs 15 residues. Germline-derived CDR1 and CDR2 are LNHDA and SQIVND (reference sequence). Deletions cut 5 bases from V and 2 bases from J, with 15 bases between. This CDR3 reads CASSRGQGLQETQYF. The DNA of the CDR3 is TGTGCCAGTAGTCGCGGGCAGGGGTTACAAGAGACCCAGTACTTC.